The 10 T cell receptor beta chains listed next were all sequenced from one sample in a study of radiation and T cells in renal cell carcinoma. The assay was immunoSEQ multiplex PCR, and TCRdb's table has in-frame clones only and misses some. In the table there are roughly 14,000 clones, around three fifths of which are singletons. As to treatment: 15 Gy SBRT to primary tumor, nephrectomy 4 weeks later. Sequenced material: tumor tissue, taken from a patient whose treatment included radiotherapy and nephrectomy. These receptors were taken from a woman between 65 and 79 years old with renal cell carcinoma.

Written as DNA, the CDR3 is TGTGCCAGCAGCCGGGGACAGGGGTTCGCCGAGCAGTACTTC. This sequence encodes CASSRGQGFAEQYF. The chain has TRBV7-2 and TRBJ2-7; 10 positions match TRBD1. The CDR3 is 14 amino acids. From germline, CDR1 is SGHTA and CDR2 FQGNSA. After removal of 5 bases from V and 6 bases from J, the junction contained 7 bases not matched to a gene.

This rearrangement joins TRBV7-6 to TRBJ2-2; no definite D call. Trimming shortened V by 0 bases and J by 5 bases, and 16 bases separated the two germline ends. CDR3 length equals 17 residues. Germline V gene lookup returns CDR1 SGHVS and CDR2 FNYEAQ. The CDR3 loop is CASSLAGNPLLTGELFF. The CDR3 nucleotides are TGTGCCAGCAGCTTAGCGGGCAACCCCCTCTTGACCGGGGAGCTGTTTTTT.

The V and J genes are TRBV19 and TRBJ1-2; 7 nucleotides align to TRBD1. This CDR3 comprises 13 residues. The ends lost 4 bases at V and 2 bases at J; junction bases unmatched: 1. CDR1 and CDR2 (germline): LNHDA, SQIVND (reference sequence). CDR3 nucleotides: TGTGCCAGTAGTAGGGACAGCAACTATGGCTACACCTTC. Translated: CASSRDSNYGYTF.

This clone was found once. The J gene is TRBJ2-3, the V gene TRBV6-1, with TRBD2 identical over 13 bases. The CDR3 is made up of 16 amino acids. Unmatched junction bases numbered 6, after V lost 4 bases and J lost 5 bases. Germline-derived CDR1 and CDR2 are MNHNS and SASEGT. CDR3 nucleotide sequence: TGTGCCAGCAGTGGGACTAGCGGGAGAACGATAGATACGCAGTATTTT. Its protein product is CASSGTSGRTIDTQYF.

The V gene is TRBV5-6, the J gene TRBJ2-3; D unclear. The V gene lost 0 bases and the J gene lost 4 bases, with 3 bases spanning the gap. CDR1 and CDR2 (germline): SGHDT, YYEEEE. The CDR3 is 12 amino acids. This chain's CDR3 is CASSLEADTQYF. CDR3 nucleotides: TGTGCCAGCAGCTTGGAGGCAGATACGCAGTATTTT.

In its sample, this clone was seen a few times. The chain couples TRBV6-1 to TRBJ1-2; maybe TRBD1 (5 bases). Germline V gene sequence: CDR1 MNHNS, CDR2 SASEGT. The CDR3 totals 15 residues. V was cut by 2 bases and J by 3 bases, with 13 bases left in between. The CDR3 bases are TGTGCCAGCAGTGAACGGGGGGTCACCTACTATGGCTACACCTTC. This sequence encodes CASSERGVTYYGYTF.

The V call is TRBV4-2, the J call TRBJ2-7, with TRBD1 identical over 7 bases. From germline, CDR1 is LGHNA and CDR2 YNFKEQ. With 3 bases clipped from V and 1 base from J, the junction kept 3 bases outside the gene matches. There are 14 residues in the CDR3. In nucleotides, the CDR3 is TGTGCCAGCAGCCAGACAGGGTTGTCCTACGAGCAGTACTTC. Protein: CASSQTGLSYEQYF.

The chain uses TRBV5-1 and TRBJ1-5; 11 bases agree with TRBD1. Germline CDR1 SGHRS, CDR2 YFSETQ. V was clipped by 4 bases and J by 5 bases; unmatched bases: 2. This CDR3 has 14 residues. The CDR3 DNA sequence: TGCGCCAGCAGCACGGGACAGGGGGATCAGCCCCAGCATTTT. It is translated as CASSTGQGDQPQHF.

Concerning this clone itself: Other DNA sequences within the sample encode an identical CDR3. J is TRBJ2-7 and V is TRBV11-1; D gene ambiguous. The CDR3 extends over 12 amino acids. Per the germline V gene, CDR1 is SGHAT and CDR2 is FQDESV (reference sequence). Trimming stripped 5 bases from V and 4 bases from J, with 9 bases between. The CDR3 DNA sequence: TGTGCCAGCAGCCCCAGATCGTACGAGCAGTACTTC. This codes for CASSPRSYEQYF. Full variable domain (missing parts from reference TRBV11-1 and TRBJ2-7): EAEVAQSPRYKITEKSQAVAFWCDPISGHATLYWYRQILGQGPELLVQFQDESVVDDSQLPKDRFSAERLKGVDSTLKIQPAELGDSAMYLCASSPRSYEQYFGPGTRLTVT.

The CDR3 region is CASSPIAGGQNEQFF. The CDR3 coding sequence is TGCGCCAGCAGCCCAATAGCGGGGGGGCAGAATGAGCAGTTCTTC. The J gene is TRBJ2-1, the V gene TRBV5-1; 11 nucleotides match TRBD2. The trim removed 4 bases at V and 7 bases at J, leaving 7 bases unmatched. CDR1 and CDR2 (germline): SGHRS, YFSETQ. The CDR3 totals 15 residues.